This entry lists 23 T cell receptor beta chains sequenced from one sample in a study of shared clonotypes between healthy human individuals. The data were produced by immunoSEQ multiplex PCR, yet TCRdb's version contains in-frame clones alone and is incomplete. The table lists over a million clones, about three quarters of them singletons. Sample: memory CD4+ T cells sorted from blood. The subset denotes: CD45RA-negative fraction. The source is a man aged 18 to 30 in good health.

This chain links TRBV7-9 with TRBJ2-4; maybe TRBD2 (6 bases). The CDR3 has 13 amino acids. Trimming took off 5 bases at V and 8 bases at J, with 13 bases between the two ends. Germline assignment: CDR1 SEHNR and CDR2 FQNEAQ (reference sequence). The CDR3 loop reads CASSTSGWDIQYF. The CDR3 bases are TGTGCCAGCAGCACGAGCGGGTGGGACATTCAGTACTTC.

V and J are TRBV6-4 and TRBJ1-6, with TRBD1 as a possible D gene (5 bases). The CDR3 loop spans 15 amino acids. The V gene lost 5 bases and the J gene lost 5 bases, with 13 bases spanning the gap. Germline lookup yields CDR1 MRHNA and CDR2 SNTAGT. The CDR3 nucleotides read TGTGCCAGCAGTCGGGAGGGAGGGGATAATTCACCCCTCCACTTT. Its protein product is CASSREGGDNSPLHF.

The gene calls are TRBV7-9 and TRBJ1-3; D remains ambiguous. The germline V gene encodes CDR1 SEHNR and CDR2 FQNEAQ (reference sequence). Between the trimmed V and J ends, which lost 3 bases and 0 bases, there was a span of 6 bases. The CDR3 runs to 14 residues. For the CDR3, the DNA is TGTGCCAGCAGCTTCCAGGACTCTGGAAACACCATATATTTT. Its translation is CASSFQDSGNTIYF. The full variable domain, completed using reference TRBV7-9 and TRBJ1-3, is DTGVSQNPRHKITKRGQNVTFRCDPISEHNRLYWYRQTLGQGPEFLTYFQNEAQLEKSRLLSDRFSAERPKGSFSTLEIQRTEQGDSAMYLCASSFQDSGNTIYFGEGSWLTVV.

The chain employs TRBV5-1 and TRBJ2-1, with 8 bases that match TRBD1. The length of the CDR3 is 14 residues. Germline CDR1 and CDR2: SGHRS and YFSETQ. V was clipped by 0 bases and J by 10 bases; unmatched bases: 6. This CDR3 is CASSLEQGAGEQFF. The CDR3 DNA is TGCGCCAGCAGCTTGGAGCAGGGGGCAGGAGAGCAGTTCTTC.

The count of this clone is one. The chain combines TRBV5-1 with TRBJ1-1, with D perhaps matching TRBD1 (6 bases). Per the germline V gene, CDR1 is SGHRS and CDR2 is YFSETQ. Trimming took 0 bases from V and 3 from J, leaving 15 bases between them. The CDR3 sequence is 16 residues long. The CDR3, as DNA: TGCGCCAGCAGCTTGGATGCGGACAGACGGGACACTGAAGCTTTCTTT. Translated: CASSLDADRRDTEAFF. Looking up the rest from reference TRBV5-1 and TRBJ1-1 gives the full variable domain: KAGVTQTPRYLIKTRGQQVTLSCSPISGHRSVSWYQQTPGQGLQFLFEYFSETQRNKGNFPGRFSGRQFSNSRSEMNVSTLELGDSALYLCASSLDADRRDTEAFFGQGTRLTVV.

CDR3 in amino acids: CASSPQGFGSYEQYF. CDR3 nucleotide sequence: TGTGCCAGCAGCCCCCAGGGTTTTGGCTCCTACGAGCAGTACTTC. The V gene is TRBV7-9, the J gene TRBJ2-7, with D possibly matching TRBD1 (5 bases). The CDR3 runs to 15 residues. V was clipped by 5 bases and J by 0 bases, with 14 bases between them. Germline V lookup: CDR1 SEHNR, CDR2 FQNEAQ (reference sequence).

V gene TRBV7-2 combines with J gene TRBJ2-1; weak D call: TRBD2 (5 bases). V lost 5 bases to trimming and J lost 2 bases, with 16 bases between them. In germline, CDR1 is SGHTA, CDR2 FQGNSA. The CDR3 sequence is 16 residues long. CDR3 in amino acids: CASSLRAAMPYNEQFF. CDR3 sequence (DNA): TGTGCCAGCAGCCTCCGAGCGGCTATGCCCTACAATGAGCAGTTCTTC. The full variable domain, rest sourced from reference TRBV7-2 and TRBJ2-1, is GAGVSQSPSNKVTEKGKDVELRCDPISGHTALYWYRQSLGQGLEFLIYFQGNSAPDKSGLPSDRFSAERTGGSVSTLTIQRTQQEDSAVYLCASSLRAAMPYNEQFFGPGTRLTVL.

The rearrangement uses TRBV7-9 and TRBJ2-7; D perhaps matches TRBD1 (5 bases). The CDR3 is 14 amino acids. Germline CDR1 reads SEHNR; CDR2 reads FQNEAQ (reference sequence). Trimming left V 2 bases short and J 5 bases short, with 13 bases between. The CDR3 DNA sequence: TGTGCCAGCAGCTTAAGGGGCGCCGTTCACGAGCAGTACTTC. Protein: CASSLRGAVHEQYF.

V gene TRBV10-1 combines with J gene TRBJ2-7; 10 bases map to TRBD1. Unmatched junction bases numbered 3, after V lost 8 bases and J lost 2 bases. This CDR3 region has 13 residues. CDR1 WNHNN and CDR2 SYGVQD come from the germline V gene (reference sequence). The CDR3 is CASGGTGAYEQYF. DNA for the CDR3: TGCGCCAGCGGCGGGACAGGGGCCTACGAGCAGTACTTC.

V is TRBV4-1 and J is TRBJ2-2; D is unresolved. The CDR3 sequence is 17 residues long. V gave up 1 base and J gave up 0 bases, with 12 bases separating them. CDR1 and CDR2 from the germline V gene are MGHRA and YSYEKL. The DNA of the CDR3 is TGCGCCAGCAGCCAAGGATGGCTAGTAACGAACACCGGGGAGCTGTTTTTT. It codes for CASSQGWLVTNTGELFF.

The J gene is TRBJ2-7, the V gene TRBV5-1; perhaps D is TRBD1 or TRBD2 (6 bases each). Trimming took 8 bases from V and 2 from J, leaving 20 bases between them. CDR3 length: 15 residues. Germline V gene sequence: CDR1 SGHRS, CDR2 YFSETQ. The CDR3 sequence: CASYLGASAAYEQYF. The CDR3 DNA is TGCGCCAGTTACTTGGGGGCTAGCGCCGCCTACGAGCAGTACTTC.

The rearrangement joins TRBV6-1 to TRBJ2-3; D may match TRBD1 or TRBD2 (5 bases each). Germline V lookup: CDR1 MNHNS, CDR2 SASEGT. CDR3 length equals 14 residues. Trimming removed 7 bases from V and 4 bases from J, with 15 bases in between. The DNA for the CDR3 is TGTGCCAGCACAGGAGGCCGAGGGGCAGATACGCAGTATTTT. This translates into CASTGGRGADTQYF.

This clone was counted only a few times. The chain has TRBV4-3 and TRBJ2-5; 10 bases agree with TRBD1. This CDR3 contains 15 residues. Germline V CDR1 and CDR2: LGHNA, YSLEER. J was trimmed by 4 bases and V by 7 bases; bases with no gene match: 9. As DNA, the CDR3 is TGCGCCAGCACTCAGACAGGGGGCGCGGGAGAGACCCAGTACTTC. This translates into CASTQTGGAGETQYF.

A note on this clone: Other DNA sequences in this specimen translate into the identical CDR3. The chain joins TRBV10-2 to TRBJ1-1; D may be TRBD1 (5 bases). From germline, CDR1 is WSHSY and CDR2 SAAADI. The CDR3 extends over 13 amino acids. V lost 4 bases and J lost 1, with 7 bases in between. The CDR3 DNA follows: TGCGCCAGCAGTGGACAGCCGAACACTGAAGCTTTCTTT. It specifies CASSGQPNTEAFF.

This clone was observed a few times. V gene TRBV11-2 combines with J gene TRBJ1-1; 8 bases fit TRBD1. This CDR3 is 14 amino acids long. Germline loops: CDR1 SGHAT, CDR2 FQNNGV. V was pared by 5 bases and J by 4 bases, with 6 bases of the junction left unmatched. The CDR3 here is CASSGQGAGTEAFF. As DNA, the CDR3 is TGTGCCAGCAGCGGGCAGGGGGCGGGCACTGAAGCTTTCTTT.

This clone was seen once. The V call is TRBV9, the J call TRBJ1-4; unclear D gene. The CDR3 spans 15 residues. Per the germline V gene, CDR1 is SGDLS and CDR2 is YYNGEE. V gave up 5 bases and J gave up 5 bases, with 16 bases separating them. CDR3 coding DNA: TGTGCCAGCAGTGCATGGGCCACGCAGAATGAAAAACTGTTTTTT. As protein: CASSAWATQNEKLFF.

In its sample, this clone was seen many times. This rearrangement joins TRBV4-1 to TRBJ1-2, with TRBD1 identical over 7 bases. In germline, CDR1 is MGHRA, CDR2 YSYEKL. The CDR3 is 15 amino acids. V dropped 3 bases and J dropped 4; count of bases not matched to a gene: 8. This CDR3 reads CASSQGGRGIYGYTF. DNA of the CDR3: TGCGCCAGCAGCCAGGGGGGCAGGGGGATCTATGGCTACACCTTC.

V is TRBV6-6 and J is TRBJ2-1; TRBD2 agrees at 10 bases. The ends lost 4 bases at V and 8 bases at J; junction bases unmatched: 8. Germline V gene data show CDR1 as MNHNY and CDR2 as SVGAGI (reference sequence). There are 15 residues in the CDR3. CDR3 DNA: TGTGCCAGCAGTTTTAGCGGGGGGAACGAGGATGAGCAGTTCTTC. Protein product: CASSFSGGNEDEQFF.

About this clone itself: A read error is likely here: a far larger clone is one base away. This sample also contains other DNA sequences that code for the same CDR3. The CDR3 nucleotides read TGTGCCAGCAGCTTAGACAGGAACACTGAAGCTTTCTTT. Translation gives CASSLDRNTEAFF. The chain has TRBV7-2 and TRBJ1-1; D unresolved. V was shortened by 1 base and J by 1 base, with 4 bases between the two germline ends. Germline V gene data show CDR1 as SGHTA and CDR2 as FQGNSA. The CDR3 length is 13 residues.

This clone showed up many times. The rearrangement joins TRBV6-6 to TRBJ1-4; a weak D match, TRBD1 (6 bases). CDR1 is MNHNY and CDR2 is SVGAGI in the germline V gene (reference sequence). Between the trimmed V and J ends, which lost 5 bases and 11 bases, there was a span of 12 bases. The CDR3 sequence is 12 residues long. CDR3 coding DNA: TGTGCCAGCAGTGACGGGACATACAAACTGTTTTTT. This sequence encodes CASSDGTYKLFF.

V usage is TRBV2 and J usage is TRBJ1-6, with a tentative D call TRBD1 (5 bases). This CDR3 is built from 13 residues. V was trimmed by 4 bases and J by 10 bases, leaving 11 bases between them. In germline, CDR1 is SNHLY, CDR2 FYNNEI. The DNA of the CDR3 is TGTGCCAGCAGTGTTCAGGGCGGATCACCCCTCCACTTT. This gives the protein CASSVQGGSPLHF.

This clone was counted at least ten times. V is TRBV7-9 and J is TRBJ2-3, with D unclear. CDR3 length equals 13 residues. Trimming removed 2 bases from V and 2 bases from J, with 5 bases in between. Per germline, CDR1 SEHNR and CDR2 FQNEAQ (reference sequence). In nucleotides, the CDR3 is TGTGCCAGCAGCTTACAGGCCACAGATACGCAGTATTTT. This encodes CASSLQATDTQYF.

CDR3 nucleotides: TGCGCCAGCAGTAATCCGGGCAGGAAAAACATTCAGTACTTC. Translated, it gives CASSNPGRKNIQYF. The chain employs TRBV4-1 and TRBJ2-4; D is undetermined. CDR3 size: 14 residues. Germline assignment: CDR1 MGHRA and CDR2 YSYEKL. V was trimmed by 6 bases and J by 4 bases, leaving 13 bases between them.